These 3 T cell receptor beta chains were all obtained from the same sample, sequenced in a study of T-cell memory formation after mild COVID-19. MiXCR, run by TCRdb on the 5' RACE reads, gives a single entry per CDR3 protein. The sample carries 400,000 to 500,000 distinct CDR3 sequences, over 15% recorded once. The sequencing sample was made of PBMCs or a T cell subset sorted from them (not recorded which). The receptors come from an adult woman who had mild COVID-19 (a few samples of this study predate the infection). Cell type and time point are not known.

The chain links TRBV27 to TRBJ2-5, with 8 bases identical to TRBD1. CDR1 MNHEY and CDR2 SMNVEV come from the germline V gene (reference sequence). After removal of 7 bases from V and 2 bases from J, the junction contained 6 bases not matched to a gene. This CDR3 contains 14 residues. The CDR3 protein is CASKRQGRQETQYF. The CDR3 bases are TGTGCCAGCAAGAGACAGGGGAGGCAAGAGACCCAGTACTTC.

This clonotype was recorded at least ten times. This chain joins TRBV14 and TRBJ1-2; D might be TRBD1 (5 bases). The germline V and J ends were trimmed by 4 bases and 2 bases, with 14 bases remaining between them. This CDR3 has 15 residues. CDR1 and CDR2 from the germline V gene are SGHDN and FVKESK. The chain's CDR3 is CASSRESTGNYGYTF. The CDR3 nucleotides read TGTGCCAGCAGCCGAGAATCCACAGGCAACTATGGCTACACCTTC. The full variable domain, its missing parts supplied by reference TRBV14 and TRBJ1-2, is EAGVTQFPSHSVIEKGQTVTLRCDPISGHDNLYWYRRVMGKEIKFLLHFVKESKQDESGMPNNRFLAERTGGTYSTLKVQPAELEDSGVYFCASSRESTGNYGYTFGSGTRLTVV.

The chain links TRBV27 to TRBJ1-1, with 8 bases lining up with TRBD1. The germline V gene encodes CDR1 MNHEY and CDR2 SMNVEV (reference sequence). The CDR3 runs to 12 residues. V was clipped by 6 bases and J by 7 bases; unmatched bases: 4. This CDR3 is CASRRGTGEAFF. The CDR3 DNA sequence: TGTGCCAGCAGACGCGGGACAGGTGAAGCTTTCTTT.